This T cell receptor beta chain was captured by sequencing in a study of cytomegalovirus exposure and HLA in healthy donors. PCR was performed using 60 Vbeta and 13 Jbeta primers. TCRdb's table, derived via immunoSEQ multiplex PCR, lists solely in-frame clones and lacks some. The table shows roughly 190,000 clones, with about four fifths occurring only once. Sequenced material: PBMCs. The receptor was isolated from a female donor in good health and CMV-seronegative.

CDR3 sequence (DNA): TGTGCCAGCAGCTTCTCGAACACCGGGGAGCTGTTTTTT. Translated: CASSFSNTGELFF. The rearrangement uses TRBV11-3 and TRBJ2-2; D remains unclear. In germline, CDR1 is SGHNT, CDR2 YENEEA. V was trimmed by 3 bases and J by 0 bases, leaving 2 bases between them. The CDR3 is made up of 13 amino acids. The complete variable domain, with remaining parts taken from reference TRBV11-3 and TRBJ2-2, reads EAGVVQSPRYKIIEKKQPVAFWCNPISGHNTLYWYLQNLGQGPELLIRYENEEAVDDSQLPKDRFSAERLKGVDSTLKIQPAELGDSAVYLCASSFSNTGELFFGEGSRLTVL.